The 21 T cell receptor beta chains given below trace back to one sample, sequenced in a study of cytomegalovirus exposure and HLA in healthy donors. The PCR employed 60 Vbeta primers together with 13 Jbeta primers. Sequencing was performed with immunoSEQ multiplex PCR; in TCRdb, only in-frame clones are kept and a portion is missing. The sample records 110,000 or so clones, 80% being singletons. Material: PBMCs. The source of these receptors is a man aged 25-45 years in good health and CMV-seropositive.

The count of this clone is one. The chain is built from TRBV19 and TRBJ1-5; D unresolved. This CDR3 has 13 residues. CDR1 and CDR2 from the germline V gene are LNHDA and SQIVND (reference sequence). Trimming shortened V by 5 bases and J by 3 bases, and 8 bases separated the two germline ends. CDR3 sequence (DNA): TGTGCCAGTAGTGAGAACTTCAATCAGCCCCAGCATTTT. Amino acids: CASSENFNQPQHF. Variable domain in full (rest from reference TRBV19 and TRBJ1-5): DGGITQSPKYLFRKEGQNVTLSCEQNLNHDAMYWYRQDPGQGLRLIYYSQIVNDFQKGDIAEGYSVSREKKESFPLTVTSAQKNPTAFYLCASSENFNQPQHFGDGTRLSIL.

For this clone: Distinct nucleotide sequences in the sample also encode this CDR3. The chain combines TRBV6-5 with TRBJ1-6; TRBD1 aligns across 7 bases. Germline lookup yields CDR1 MNHEY and CDR2 SVGAGI. There are 15 residues in the CDR3. V gave up 4 bases and J gave up 2 bases; unmatched junction bases: 2. The CDR3 DNA follows: TGTGCCAGCAGTTTGGACAGGACCTATAATTCACCCCTCCACTTT. Translation: CASSLDRTYNSPLHF.

J is TRBJ1-4 and V is TRBV28; D unclear. This CDR3 has 14 amino acids. The V and J ends lost 5 bases and 8 bases respectively, with 15 bases between them. CDR1 MDHEN and CDR2 SYDVKM come from the germline V gene. The DNA of the CDR3 is TGTGCCAGCAGTCGGCGGTTCCTGGTCGAAAAACTGTTTTTT. Amino acids: CASSRRFLVEKLFF.

The rearrangement uses TRBV4-3 and TRBJ2-3; TRBD1 matches 9 bases. The CDR3 extends over 17 amino acids. Trimming at V came to 0 bases and at J to 2 bases, leaving 6 bases not matched to a gene. Germline values: CDR1 LGHNA, CDR2 YSLEER. The CDR3 loop is CASSQDKGTGLTDTQYF. CDR3 nucleotides: TGCGCCAGCAGCCAAGATAAAGGGACAGGGCTCACAGATACGCAGTATTTT.

The genes are TRBV5-4 and TRBJ2-5; 8 bases match TRBD1. Germline V CDR1 and CDR2: SGHNT, YYREEE (reference sequence). Losses at the gene ends were 4 bases for V and 5 bases for J; bases not matched to a gene: 13. The CDR3 has 16 amino acids. The DNA of the CDR3 is TGTGCCAGCAGCGCCCGACAGGGGAAGTATGCGGAGACCCAGTACTTC. Its protein product is CASSARQGKYAETQYF.

The chain joins TRBV6-1 to TRBJ1-6; TRBD1 matches 11 bases. The CDR3 extends over 17 amino acids. Trimming cost V 0 bases and J 7 bases; bases outside gene matches: 5. The germline CDR1 and CDR2 sequences are MNHNS and SASEGT. The DNA of the CDR3 is TGTGCCAGCAGTGAAGCGAGGACAGGGGGCAGGAATTCACCCCTCCACTTT. Protein sequence: CASSEARTGGRNSPLHF.

The chain joins TRBV2 to TRBJ2-1; 13 bases agree with TRBD2. CDR1 is SNHLY, CDR2 FYNNEI, per germline. The V and J ends lost 4 bases and 5 bases, in that order; junction bases with no gene match: 2. This CDR3 has 15 amino acids. This chain's CDR3 is CASSAGLAGNNEQFF. In nucleotides, the CDR3 is TGTGCCAGCAGTGCGGGACTAGCGGGGAACAATGAGCAGTTCTTC.

This clone has only one observation. This chain connects TRBV5-4 to TRBJ1-6; D possibly corresponds to TRBD1 (5 bases). Germline CDR1 SGHNT, CDR2 YYREEE (reference sequence). The CDR3 sequence is 12 residues long. With 0 bases removed from V and 11 bases from J, the gap between germline ends came to 6 bases. The CDR3 reads CASSLGGPPLHF. The CDR3 region has the DNA TGTGCCAGCAGCTTGGGGGGCCCACCCCTCCACTTT.

This chain connects TRBV10-3 to TRBJ2-3; the match to TRBD1 covers 7 bases. CDR1 ENHRY and CDR2 SYGVKD come from the germline V gene. The length of the CDR3 is 15 residues. The trim removed 6 bases at V and 0 bases at J, leaving 6 bases unmatched. The CDR3 protein is CAIRGGQASTDTQYF. The DNA for the CDR3 is TGTGCCATCAGAGGCGGACAGGCGAGCACAGATACGCAGTATTTT.

The chain has TRBV5-1 and TRBJ1-5; D remains ambiguous. This CDR3 spans 13 amino acids. The V end was cut by 3 bases, the J end by 7 bases, with 11 bases between. Germline loops: CDR1 SGHRS, CDR2 YFSETQ. The CDR3 DNA follows: TGCGCCAGCAGCTCCGAGGGTGTCCAGCCCCAGCATTTT. Residues: CASSSEGVQPQHF.

About this clone itself: The same CDR3 is also encoded by other DNA sequences in this sample. V and J are TRBV27 and TRBJ2-3, with TRBD2 matching over 13 bases. Germline V gene data show CDR1 as MNHEY and CDR2 as SMNVEV (reference sequence). This CDR3 region has 15 residues. J lost 3 bases, V lost 3 bases, and 0 bases had no gene match. The CDR3 coding sequence is TGTGCCAGCAGTTTGACTAGCGGGGGGACAGATACGCAGTATTTT. Translating it yields CASSLTSGGTDTQYF.

The chain carries TRBV27 and TRBJ1-1; D is possibly TRBD1 (6 bases). V was pared by 3 bases and J by 8 bases, with 13 bases between. Per the germline V gene, CDR1 is MNHEY and CDR2 is SMNVEV (reference sequence). The CDR3 loop spans 13 amino acids. CDR3 nucleotides: TGTGCCAGCAGTTTGGGGGCTCCAGGAGAAGCTTTCTTT. It specifies CASSLGAPGEAFF.

V and J are TRBV7-8 and TRBJ2-7; 7 bases map to TRBD1. The germline gives CDR1 SGHVS, CDR2 FQNEAQ. The V gene end was trimmed by 4 bases and the J gene end by 6 bases; junction bases not matched to a gene: 6. The CDR3 spans 13 residues. The CDR3, as DNA: TGTGCCAGCAGCTACACAGGGGTGCCCGAGCAGTACTTC. Translation gives CASSYTGVPEQYF.

CDR3 sequence reads: CASRATGWSYEQYF. Written as DNA, the CDR3 is TGTGCCAGTAGAGCGACTGGTTGGTCCTACGAGCAGTACTTC. The rearrangement uses TRBV19 and TRBJ2-7; D remains ambiguous. V lost 6 bases, J lost 1 base, and 13 bases lay in between. CDR3 length: 14 amino acids. Germline-derived CDR1 and CDR2 are LNHDA and SQIVND (reference sequence).

V gene TRBV5-1 combines with J gene TRBJ2-2; D is uncertain. Germline V gene sequence: CDR1 SGHRS, CDR2 YFSETQ. The CDR3 contains 14 residues. Trimming cost V 0 bases and J 7 bases, with 10 bases left between them. CDR3 sequence: CASSLGSEVGELFF. DNA of the CDR3: TGCGCCAGCAGCTTGGGGAGCGAGGTCGGGGAGCTGTTTTTT.

J is TRBJ2-7 and V is TRBV30; TRBD2 matches at 8 bases. J lost 2 bases, V lost 2 bases, and 14 bases had no gene match. The germline V gene has CDR1 GTSNPN and CDR2 SVGIG (reference sequence). This CDR3 contains 17 residues. The CDR3 loop is CAWSQPPRLARTYEQYF. The CDR3 coding sequence is TGTGCCTGGAGTCAACCCCCCCGACTAGCGAGGACCTACGAGCAGTACTTC.

The J gene is TRBJ2-5, the V gene TRBV5-1, with D possibly matching TRBD1 (6 bases). The DNA end is a closer match to TRBJ2-7, so the J assignment may be wrong. The CDR3 covers 15 residues. Germline V lookup: CDR1 SGHRS, CDR2 YFSETQ. The DNA for the CDR3 is TGCGCCAGCAGCTGGGACGGACAGATAGGGGCCGAGCAGTACTTC. This codes for CASSWDGQIGAEQYF.

Here the CDR3 DNA reads TGCGCCAGCAGCTTGGAGGGGGAAGGTGAAAAACTGTTTTTT. Translation: CASSLEGEGEKLFF. V gene TRBV5-1 combines with J gene TRBJ1-4, with a weak D call TRBD1 (6 bases). Germline-derived CDR1 and CDR2 are SGHRS and YFSETQ. The ends were cut back, 0 bases at V and 7 bases at J, with 10 bases in the middle. CDR3 length: 14 amino acids.

The chain couples TRBV2 to TRBJ2-7; 13 nucleotides align to TRBD2. The germline V gene encodes CDR1 SNHLY and CDR2 FYNNEI. The CDR3 runs to 16 residues. With 1 base clipped from V and 4 bases from J, the junction kept 4 bases outside the gene matches. The DNA for the CDR3 is TGTGCCAGCAGTGAAGGAAGGACTAGCGGGGGTTACGAGCAGTACTTC. Protein: CASSEGRTSGGYEQYF.

The chain carries TRBV4-1 and TRBJ1-6; D is unclear. Looked up from germline, CDR1 is MGHRA and CDR2 is YSYEKL. This CDR3 has 15 residues. The V end lost 0 bases, the J end lost 7 bases, and 10 bases lay between the germline ends. CDR3 in DNA: TGCGCCAGCAGCCAAGATACCACGGGGAATTCACCCCTCCACTTT. Its protein is CASSQDTTGNSPLHF.

Only a few counts were recorded for this clone. This CDR3 is also generated by other DNA sequences in the sample. The chain links TRBV18 to TRBJ2-5; TRBD2 might be the D (6 bases). V lost 3 bases and J 2 bases, leaving 7 bases between the germline ends. CDR1 and CDR2 from the germline V gene are KGHSH and LQKENI. This CDR3 is 13 amino acids long. DNA for the CDR3: TGTGCCAGCTCACCGGGACTTCAAGAGACCCAGTACTTC. Encoded protein: CASSPGLQETQYF.